This TCR beta chain comes out of a study of cytomegalovirus exposure and HLA in healthy donors. Study-level background: The same platform was used for the roughly 110 validation repertoires as for the approximately 670 first-cohort repertoires, as reported in a later analysis.

General study points: It was about 180 TCR beta chains that were listed as cytomegalovirus-associated. In the 120 validation repertoires, just under 95% of cluster scores exceeded 0, per a later analysis.

TCRdb's table, derived via immunoSEQ multiplex PCR, lists solely in-frame clones and lacks some. The sample includes around 93,000 clones, roughly 85% of them seen just once. The CDR3 loop spans 15 amino acids. Germline lookup yields CDR1 SQVTM and CDR2 ANQGSEA. J lost 2 bases, V lost 8 bases, and 11 bases had no gene match. The study drew the donors from its roughly 120-subject validation cohort, separate from the approximately 700-subject first cohort. Worth noting for this clone: The antigen is unknown.

Material for sequencing was PBMCs. This sequence originates from a man between 18 and 35 years old in good health and CMV-seropositive. The genes are TRBV29-1 and TRBJ2-1; 8 bases agree with TRBD2. The CDR3 is CSSEGLVGAYNEQFF. The DNA for the CDR3 is TGCAGCTCGGAGGGACTAGTAGGAGCCTACAATGAGCAGTTCTTC.